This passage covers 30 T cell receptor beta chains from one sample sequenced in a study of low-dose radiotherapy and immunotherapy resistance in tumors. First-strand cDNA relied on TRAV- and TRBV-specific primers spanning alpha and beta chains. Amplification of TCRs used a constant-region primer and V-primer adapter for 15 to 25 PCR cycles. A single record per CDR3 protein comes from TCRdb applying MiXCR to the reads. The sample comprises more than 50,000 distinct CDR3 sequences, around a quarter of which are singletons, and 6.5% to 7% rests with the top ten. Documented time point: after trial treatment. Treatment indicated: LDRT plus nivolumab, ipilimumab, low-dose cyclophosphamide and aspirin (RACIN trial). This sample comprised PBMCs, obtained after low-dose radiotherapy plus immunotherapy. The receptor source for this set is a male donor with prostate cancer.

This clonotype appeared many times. CDR3 sequence: CASSVASGSEKLFF. CDR3 sequence (DNA): TGTGCCAGCAGCGTAGCTTCTGGGAGTGAAAAACTGTTTTTT. V gene TRBV9 combines with J gene TRBJ1-4; no firm D call. The CDR3 has 14 amino acids. In germline, CDR1 is SGDLS, CDR2 YYNGEE. Trimming cost V 0 bases and J 7 bases, with 10 bases left between them.

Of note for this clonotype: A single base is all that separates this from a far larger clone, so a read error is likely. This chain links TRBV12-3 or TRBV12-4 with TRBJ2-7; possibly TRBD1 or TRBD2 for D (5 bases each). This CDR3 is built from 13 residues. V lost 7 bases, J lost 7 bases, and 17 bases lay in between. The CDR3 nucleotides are TGTGCCAGCAACAACCCCGGGGCCGATGAGCAGTACTTC. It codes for CASNNPGADEQYF.

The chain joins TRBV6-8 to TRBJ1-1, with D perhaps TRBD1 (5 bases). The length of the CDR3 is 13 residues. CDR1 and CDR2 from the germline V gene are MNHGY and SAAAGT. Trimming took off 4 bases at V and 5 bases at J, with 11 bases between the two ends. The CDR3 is CASSSGQKTEAFF. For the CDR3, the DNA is TGTGCCAGCAGTTCAGGGCAAAAAACTGAAGCTTTCTTT.

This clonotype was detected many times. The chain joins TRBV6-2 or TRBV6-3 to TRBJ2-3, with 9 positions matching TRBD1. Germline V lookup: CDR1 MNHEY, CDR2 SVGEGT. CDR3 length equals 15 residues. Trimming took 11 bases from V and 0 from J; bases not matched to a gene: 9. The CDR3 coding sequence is TGTGCCGCACGAAGGGACAGGGCAAGCACAGATACGCAGTATTTT. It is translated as CAARRDRASTDTQYF.

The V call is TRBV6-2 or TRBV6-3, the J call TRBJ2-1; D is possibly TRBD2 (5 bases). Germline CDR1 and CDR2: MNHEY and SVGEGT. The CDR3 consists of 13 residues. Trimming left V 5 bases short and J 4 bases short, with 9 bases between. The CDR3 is CASSERIYNEQFF. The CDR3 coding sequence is TGTGCCAGCAGTGAGCGGATTTACAATGAGCAGTTCTTC.

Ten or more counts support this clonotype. The CDR3, as DNA: TGCGCCAGCAGCCAAGATATCCAGAACACCGGGGAGCTGTTTTTT. This sequence encodes CASSQDIQNTGELFF. The V call is TRBV4-3, the J call TRBJ2-2, with D hard to call. This CDR3 has 15 residues. Trimming stripped 0 bases from V and 1 base from J, with 6 bases between. The germline V gene has CDR1 LGHNA and CDR2 YSLEER.

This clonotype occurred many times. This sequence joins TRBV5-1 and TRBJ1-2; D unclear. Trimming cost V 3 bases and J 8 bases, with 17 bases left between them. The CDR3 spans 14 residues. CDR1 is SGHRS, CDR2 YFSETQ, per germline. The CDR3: CASSSPVVASGYTF. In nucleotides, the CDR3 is TGCGCCAGCAGCTCCCCCGTGGTAGCGTCAGGCTACACCTTC.

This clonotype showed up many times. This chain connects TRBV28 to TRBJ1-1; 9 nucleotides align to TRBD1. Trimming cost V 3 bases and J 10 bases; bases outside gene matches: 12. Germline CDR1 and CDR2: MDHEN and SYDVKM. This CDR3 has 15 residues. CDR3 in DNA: TGTGCCAGCAGTTTTTGGGGCACAGGGGGCCATGGAGCTTTCTTT. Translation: CASSFWGTGGHGAFF. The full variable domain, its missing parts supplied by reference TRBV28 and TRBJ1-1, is DVKVTQSSRYLVKRTGEKVFLECVQDMDHENMFWYRQDPGLGLRLIYFSYDVKMKEKGDIPEGYSVSREKKERFSLILESASTNQTSMYLCASSFWGTGGHGAFFGQGTRLTVV.

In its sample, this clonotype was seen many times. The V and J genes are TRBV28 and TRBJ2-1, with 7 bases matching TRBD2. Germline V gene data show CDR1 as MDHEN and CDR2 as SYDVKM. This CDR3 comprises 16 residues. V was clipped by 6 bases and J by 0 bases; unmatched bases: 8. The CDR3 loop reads CASRGGRSRSYNEQFF. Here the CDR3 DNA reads TGTGCCAGCAGGGGAGGGCGCTCGCGCTCCTACAATGAGCAGTTCTTC.

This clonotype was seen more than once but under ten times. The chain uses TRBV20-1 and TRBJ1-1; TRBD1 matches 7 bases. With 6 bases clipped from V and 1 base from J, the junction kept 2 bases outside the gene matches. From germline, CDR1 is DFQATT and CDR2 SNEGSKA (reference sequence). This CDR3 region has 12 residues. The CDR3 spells CSARTGNTEAFF. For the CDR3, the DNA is TGCAGTGCGAGGACAGGGAACACTGAAGCTTTCTTT.

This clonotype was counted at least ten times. The CDR3 region has the DNA TGTGCCAGCAGCTTAGCATCATCTAACTATGGCTACACCTTC. Its translation: CASSLASSNYGYTF. The chain uses TRBV7-9 and TRBJ1-2; no definite D call. From germline, CDR1 is SEHNR and CDR2 FQNEAQ (reference sequence). The CDR3 spans 14 residues. Deletions cut 0 bases from V and 0 bases from J, with 5 bases between.

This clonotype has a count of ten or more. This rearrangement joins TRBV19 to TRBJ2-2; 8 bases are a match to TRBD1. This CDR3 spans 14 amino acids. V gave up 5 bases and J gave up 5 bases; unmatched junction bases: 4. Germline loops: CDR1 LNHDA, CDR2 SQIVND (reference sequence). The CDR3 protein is CASSAGGATGELFF. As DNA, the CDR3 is TGTGCCAGTAGTGCAGGGGGCGCAACCGGGGAGCTGTTTTTT.

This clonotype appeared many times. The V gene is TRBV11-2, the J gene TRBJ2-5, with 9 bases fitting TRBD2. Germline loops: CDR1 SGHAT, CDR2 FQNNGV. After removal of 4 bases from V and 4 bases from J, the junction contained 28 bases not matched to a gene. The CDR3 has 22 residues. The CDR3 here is CASSSWRAGVGELTSGPETQYF. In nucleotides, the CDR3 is TGTGCCAGCAGCTCCTGGCGCGCTGGTGTGGGGGAACTAACTAGCGGGCCAGAGACCCAGTACTTC.

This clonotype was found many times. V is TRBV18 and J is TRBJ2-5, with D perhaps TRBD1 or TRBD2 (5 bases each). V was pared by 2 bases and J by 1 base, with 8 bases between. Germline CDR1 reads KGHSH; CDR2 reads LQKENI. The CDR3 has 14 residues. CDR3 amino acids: CASSPLGVQETQYF. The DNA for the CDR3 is TGTGCCAGCTCACCATTGGGGGTCCAAGAGACCCAGTACTTC. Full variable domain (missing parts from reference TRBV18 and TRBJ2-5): NAGVMQNPRHLVRRRGQEARLRCSPMKGHSHVYWYRQLPEEGLKFMVYLQKENIIDESGMPKERFSAEFPKEGPSILRIQQVVRGDSAAYFCASSPLGVQETQYFGPGTRLLVL.

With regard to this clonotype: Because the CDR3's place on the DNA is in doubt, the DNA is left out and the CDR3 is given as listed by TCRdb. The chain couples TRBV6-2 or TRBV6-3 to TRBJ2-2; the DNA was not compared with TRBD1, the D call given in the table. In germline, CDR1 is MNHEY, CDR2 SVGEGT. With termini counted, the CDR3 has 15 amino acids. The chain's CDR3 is CASSYSRGNGELFFF.

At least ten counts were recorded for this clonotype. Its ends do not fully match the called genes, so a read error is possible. CDR3 amino acids: CASSPHRGDQETQYF. The CDR3 region has the DNA TGTGCTAGCAGCCCGCATCGGGGGGATCAAGAGACCCAGTACTTC. The genes are TRBV7-6 and TRBJ2-5; 7 bases line up with TRBD2. The CDR3 length is 15 residues. Germline CDR1 SGHVS, CDR2 FNYEAQ.

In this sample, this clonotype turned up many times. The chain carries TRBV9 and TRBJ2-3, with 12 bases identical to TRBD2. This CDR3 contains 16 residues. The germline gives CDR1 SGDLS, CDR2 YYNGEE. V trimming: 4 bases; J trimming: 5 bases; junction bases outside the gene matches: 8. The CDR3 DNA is TGTGCCAGCAGCCCCCATACTAGCGGGGGGCGAGATACGCAGTATTTT. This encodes CASSPHTSGGRDTQYF.

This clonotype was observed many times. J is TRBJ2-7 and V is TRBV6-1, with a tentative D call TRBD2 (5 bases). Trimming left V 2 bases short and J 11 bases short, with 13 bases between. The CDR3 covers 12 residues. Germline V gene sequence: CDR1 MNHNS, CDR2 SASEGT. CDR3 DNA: TGTGCCAGCAGTGAATTGTTGTGGGAGAAGTACTTC. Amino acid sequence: CASSELLWEKYF.

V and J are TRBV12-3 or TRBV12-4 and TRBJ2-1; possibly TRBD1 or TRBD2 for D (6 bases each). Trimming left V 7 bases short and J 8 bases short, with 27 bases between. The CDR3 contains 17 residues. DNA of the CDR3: TGTGCCAGCACCCTAGGCCTGGCTAGCGAGAAGGGGGATGAGCAGTTCTTC. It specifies CASTLGLASEKGDEQFF.

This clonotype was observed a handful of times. DNA of the CDR3: TGTGCCAGCAGTGAAGCGGGGAGGGACACTGAAGCTTTCTTT. Translating gives CASSEAGRDTEAFF. This chain uses TRBV6-5 with TRBJ1-1; no reliable D call. This CDR3 is built from 14 residues. Germline V gene lookup returns CDR1 MNHEY and CDR2 SVGAGI. Between the trimmed V and J ends, which lost 5 bases and 3 bases, there was a span of 13 bases.

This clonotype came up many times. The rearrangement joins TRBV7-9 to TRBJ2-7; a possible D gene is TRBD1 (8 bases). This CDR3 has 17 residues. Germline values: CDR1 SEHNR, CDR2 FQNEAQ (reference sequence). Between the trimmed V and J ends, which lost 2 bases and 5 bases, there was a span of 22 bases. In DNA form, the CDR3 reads TGTGCCAGCAGCTTAAGGGGTACAGGGGGGGCGCGAAACGAGCAGTACTTC. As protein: CASSLRGTGGARNEQYF.

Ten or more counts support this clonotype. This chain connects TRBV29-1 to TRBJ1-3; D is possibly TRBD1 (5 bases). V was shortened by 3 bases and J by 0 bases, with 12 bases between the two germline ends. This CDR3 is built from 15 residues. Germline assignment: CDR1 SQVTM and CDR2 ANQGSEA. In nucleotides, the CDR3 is TGCAGCGTTGACGAGGGGACCCCCTCTGGAAACACCATATATTTT. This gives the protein CSVDEGTPSGNTIYF.

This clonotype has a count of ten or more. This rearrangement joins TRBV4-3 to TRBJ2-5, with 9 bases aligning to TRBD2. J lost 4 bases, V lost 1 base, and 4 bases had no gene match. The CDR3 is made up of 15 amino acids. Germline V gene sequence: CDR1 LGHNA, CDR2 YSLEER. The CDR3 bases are TGCGCCAGCAGCCAAGGGAGAGCGGGGGGAGAGACCCAGTACTTC. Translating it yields CASSQGRAGGETQYF.

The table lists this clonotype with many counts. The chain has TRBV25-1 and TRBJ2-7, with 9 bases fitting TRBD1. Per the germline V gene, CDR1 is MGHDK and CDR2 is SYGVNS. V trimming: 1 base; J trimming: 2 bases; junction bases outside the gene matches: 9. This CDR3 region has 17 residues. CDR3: CASSESVDRGSPYEQYF. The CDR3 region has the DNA TGTGCCAGCAGTGAATCGGTGGACAGGGGTTCTCCCTACGAGCAGTACTTC.

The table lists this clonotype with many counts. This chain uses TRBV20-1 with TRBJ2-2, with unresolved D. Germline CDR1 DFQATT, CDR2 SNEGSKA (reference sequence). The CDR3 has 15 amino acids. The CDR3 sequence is CSARSRTRRTGELFF. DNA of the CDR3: TGCAGCGCACGAAGTCGGACCCGGCGCACCGGGGAGCTGTTTTTT.

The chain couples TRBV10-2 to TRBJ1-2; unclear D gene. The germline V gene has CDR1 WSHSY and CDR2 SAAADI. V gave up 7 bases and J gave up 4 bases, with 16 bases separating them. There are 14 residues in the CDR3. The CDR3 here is CASTPRREGYGYTF. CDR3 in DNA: TGCGCCAGCACCCCACGGAGGGAGGGCTATGGCTACACCTTC.

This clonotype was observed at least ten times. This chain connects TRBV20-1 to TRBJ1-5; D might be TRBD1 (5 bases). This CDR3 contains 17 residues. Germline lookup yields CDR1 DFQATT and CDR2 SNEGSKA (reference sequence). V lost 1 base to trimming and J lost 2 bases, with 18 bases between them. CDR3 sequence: CSARGVGVGGGNQPQHF. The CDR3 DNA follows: TGCAGTGCTAGAGGTGTGGGGGTGGGGGGAGGCAATCAGCCCCAGCATTTT.

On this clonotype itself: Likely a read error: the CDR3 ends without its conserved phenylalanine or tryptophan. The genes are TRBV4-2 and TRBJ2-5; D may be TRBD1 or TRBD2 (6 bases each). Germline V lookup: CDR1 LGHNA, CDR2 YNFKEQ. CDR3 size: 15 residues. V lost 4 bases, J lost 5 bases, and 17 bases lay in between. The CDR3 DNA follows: TGTGCCAGCAGCCCGACCTCGGGGGCCCAGGAGACCCAGTACATC. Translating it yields CASSPTSGAQETQYI.

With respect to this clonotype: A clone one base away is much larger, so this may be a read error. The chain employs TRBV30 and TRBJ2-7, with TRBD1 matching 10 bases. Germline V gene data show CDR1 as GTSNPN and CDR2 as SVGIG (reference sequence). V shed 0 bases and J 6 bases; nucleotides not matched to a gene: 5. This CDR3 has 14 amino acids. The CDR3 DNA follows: TGTGCCTGGAGTGTCGGGACAGGGGAGAGCGAGCAGTACTTC. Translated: CAWSVGTGESEQYF.

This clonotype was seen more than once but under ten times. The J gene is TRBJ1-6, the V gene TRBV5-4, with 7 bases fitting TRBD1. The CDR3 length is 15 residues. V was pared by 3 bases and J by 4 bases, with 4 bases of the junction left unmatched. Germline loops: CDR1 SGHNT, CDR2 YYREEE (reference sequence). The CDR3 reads CASSSGTAYNSPLHF. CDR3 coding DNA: TGTGCCAGCAGCTCCGGGACAGCGTATAATTCACCCCTCCACTTT.